The 20 T cell receptor beta chains given below trace back to one sample, sequenced in a study of CD8+ T cells in alopecia areata. Sequencing relied on a cDNA template that was reverse transcribed from extracted RNA. The protocol was immunoSEQ multiplex PCR, while the TCRdb copy is restricted to in-frame clones and leaves out a portion. The sample comprises 150,000 to 200,000 clones, roughly 50% of which are singletons, and 10% to 11% rests with the top ten. Noted treatment: oral pan-JAK inhibitor, 5-10 mg twice daily. Sequenced material: CD8+ T cells sorted from blood, taken at week 24, from a patient treated with tofacitinib. These TCRs come from a human donor with alopecia areata.

CDR3 DNA sequence: TGTGCCAGCAGCTTAGGGGCATCAGGTGAGCAGTTCTTC. This translates into CASSLGASGEQFF. The chain uses TRBV11-2 and TRBJ2-1; D unresolved. This CDR3 has 13 amino acids. Trimming pared 1 base from V and 9 bases from J, leaving 10 bases between. Germline V gene sequence: CDR1 SGHAT, CDR2 FQNNGV.

This clone appeared a few times. V usage is TRBV7-9 and J usage is TRBJ2-7; D may be TRBD2 (5 bases). The CDR3 is made up of 14 amino acids. Germline V gene lookup returns CDR1 SEHNR and CDR2 FQNEAQ (reference sequence). The germline V and J ends were trimmed by 4 bases and 1 base, with 11 bases remaining between them. The CDR3 protein is CASSSPDSSYEQYF. DNA for the CDR3: TGTGCCAGCAGCTCGCCGGACTCGTCCTACGAGCAGTACTTC.

Regarding this clone: This same CDR3 is encoded by further DNA sequences in the sample. The chain recombines TRBV7-9 with TRBJ2-7; D not resolved. Germline CDR1 is SEHNR and CDR2 is FQNEAQ (reference sequence). This CDR3 has 12 amino acids. Trimming pared 1 base from V and 6 bases from J, leaving 7 bases between. In nucleotides, the CDR3 is TGTGCCAGCAGCTTAGGGGGAAGCGAGCAGTACTTC. Translated: CASSLGGSEQYF.

V and J are TRBV29-1 and TRBJ2-7; D possibly uses TRBD1 or TRBD2 (5 bases each). This CDR3 has 11 residues. Deletions cut 2 bases from V and 8 bases from J, with 10 bases between. Germline CDR1 is SQVTM and CDR2 is ANQGSEA. In DNA, the CDR3 is TGCAGCGTTGAAACTACGGGACAGCAGTACTTC. Protein product: CSVETTGQQYF.

The genes are TRBV29-1 and TRBJ2-7; the D is unclear. This CDR3 has 11 residues. In germline, CDR1 is SQVTM, CDR2 ANQGSEA. The V end was cut by 2 bases, the J end by 4 bases, with 6 bases between. The CDR3 reads CSVEIRYEQYF. CDR3 DNA sequence: TGCAGCGTTGAAATTAGGTACGAGCAGTACTTC.

This clone was detected a few times. The chain is built from TRBV5-6 and TRBJ2-7, with 7 bases aligning to TRBD1. The junction had 8 bases not matched to a gene; V was cut back by 1 base and J by 1 base. The CDR3 consists of 16 residues. Germline lookup yields CDR1 SGHDT and CDR2 YYEEEE. The CDR3 protein is CASSLSPDRASYEQYF. The CDR3 DNA sequence: TGTGCCAGCAGCTTGTCTCCTGACAGGGCGTCCTACGAGCAGTACTTC.

The rearrangement uses TRBV7-9 and TRBJ1-5; D gene unclear. Between the trimmed V and J ends, which lost 1 base and 3 bases, there was a span of 7 bases. Germline V gene lookup returns CDR1 SEHNR and CDR2 FQNEAQ (reference sequence). The CDR3 covers 14 residues. This CDR3 reads CASSLDSDNQPQHF. CDR3 bases: TGTGCCAGCAGCTTAGACAGCGACAATCAGCCCCAGCATTTT.

The V gene is TRBV19, the J gene TRBJ2-1; no reliable D call. This CDR3 has 14 amino acids. From germline, CDR1 is LNHDA and CDR2 SQIVND (reference sequence). V was cut by 0 bases and J by 3 bases, with 6 bases left in between. CDR3 sequence (DNA): TGTGCCAGTAGTATAGACTCTCTCTACAATGAGCAGTTCTTC. It codes for CASSIDSLYNEQFF.

Worth noting for this clone: One junction end disagrees with the germline gene, perhaps due to a read error. Written as DNA, the CDR3 is TGTGCCAGCACGCCACGGGGGGTCAATGGGCAGTTCTTC. As protein: CASTPRGVNGQFF. The V call is TRBV13, the J call TRBJ2-1, with 7 bases lining up with TRBD2. In germline, CDR1 is PRHDT, CDR2 FYEKMQ (reference sequence). The CDR3 runs 13 residues. Combining the CDR3 with reference TRBV13 and TRBJ2-1 gives the whole variable domain AAGVIQSPRHLIKEKRETATLKCYPIPRHDTVYWYQQGPGQDPQFLISFYEKMQSDKGSIPDRFSAQQFSDYHSELNMSSLELGDSALYFCASTPRGVNGQFFGPGTRLTVL.

The chain recombines TRBV4-3 with TRBJ2-7; a possible D gene is TRBD2 (6 bases). Germline values: CDR1 LGHNA, CDR2 YSLEER. Trimming took off 3 bases at V and 3 bases at J, with 12 bases between the two ends. The CDR3 spans 14 residues. The CDR3 nucleotides read TGCGCCAGCAGCCAGACCGGGACTCACTACGAGCAGTACTTC. This codes for CASSQTGTHYEQYF.

The chain couples TRBV2 to TRBJ2-1, with unresolved D. CDR3 length: 13 residues. V gave up 3 bases and J gave up 7 bases, with 10 bases separating them. Germline CDR1 is SNHLY and CDR2 is FYNNEI. The CDR3 spells CASSETGTNEQFF. The CDR3 DNA reads TGTGCCAGCAGTGAGACGGGCACAAATGAGCAGTTCTTC. Filled out from reference TRBV2 and TRBJ2-1, the complete variable domain reads EPEVTQTPSHQVTQMGQEVILRCVPISNHLYFYWYRQILGQKVEFLVSFYNNEISEKSEIFDDQFSVERPDGSNFTLKIRSTKLEDSAMYFCASSETGTNEQFFGPGTRLTVL.

This chain links TRBV2 with TRBJ1-1; TRBD1 is a possible D gene (6 bases). V lost 3 bases and J 4 bases, leaving 12 bases between the germline ends. This CDR3 comprises 14 residues. Germline CDR1 SNHLY, CDR2 FYNNEI. DNA for the CDR3: TGTGCCAGCAGTGACGGTCAGGGGTTCACTGAAGCTTTCTTT. Translated, it gives CASSDGQGFTEAFF. The full variable domain, its missing parts supplied by reference TRBV2 and TRBJ1-1, is EPEVTQTPSHQVTQMGQEVILRCVPISNHLYFYWYRQILGQKVEFLVSFYNNEISEKSEIFDDQFSVERPDGSNFTLKIRSTKLEDSAMYFCASSDGQGFTEAFFGQGTRLTVV.

The chain recombines TRBV5-1 with TRBJ2-7; either TRBD1 or TRBD2 may supply D (6 bases each). Looked up from germline, CDR1 is SGHRS and CDR2 is YFSETQ. The CDR3 loop spans 13 amino acids. V lost 7 bases and J 5 bases, leaving 16 bases between the germline ends. Written as DNA, the CDR3 is TGCGCCAGCTCAGGGGAGGATGTCCACGAGCAGTACTTC. This gives the protein CASSGEDVHEQYF.

This CDR3 is CASSLDPGSTEAFF. DNA for the CDR3: TGTGCCAGCAGCTTAGATCCAGGGAGCACTGAAGCTTTCTTT. The rearrangement links TRBV11-2 to TRBJ1-1; possible D gene TRBD1, 5 bases. The germline V gene encodes CDR1 SGHAT and CDR2 FQNNGV. This CDR3 contains 14 residues. V was cut by 0 bases and J by 4 bases, with 9 bases left in between. Full variable domain (rest looked up from reference TRBV11-2 and TRBJ1-1): EAGVAQSPRYKIIEKRQSVAFWCNPISGHATLYWYQQILGQGPKLLIQFQNNGVVDDSQLPKDRFSAERLKGVDSTLKIQPAKLEDSAVYLCASSLDPGSTEAFFGQGTRLTVV.

The CDR3 coding sequence is TGTGCCAGCAGTACCCGGACAGGGGGCGCGGATGGCTACACCTTC. Translating it yields CASSTRTGGADGYTF. This chain links TRBV27 with TRBJ1-2; 11 bases map to TRBD1. CDR1 is MNHEY and CDR2 is SMNVEV in the germline V gene (reference sequence). V shed 5 bases, J shed 6 bases, and the junction held 8 bases outside the gene matches. The CDR3 has 15 amino acids.

This clone has only a few counts. The chain employs TRBV13 and TRBJ1-4; no reliable D call. This CDR3 region has 15 residues. Trimming cost V 3 bases and J 4 bases, with 12 bases left between them. Germline V gene data show CDR1 as PRHDT and CDR2 as FYEKMQ (reference sequence). CDR3: CASSFSRAGNEKLFF. The CDR3 region has the DNA TGTGCCAGCAGCTTCTCCCGGGCCGGTAATGAAAAACTGTTTTTT.

The chain carries TRBV14 and TRBJ2-1; a possible D gene is TRBD1 (6 bases). This CDR3 has 15 amino acids. V lost 8 bases to trimming and J lost 0 bases, with 14 bases between them. CDR1 is SGHDN and CDR2 is FVKESK in the germline V gene. The CDR3 nucleotides are TGTGCCAGCGGTCGGACAGACAGCTCCTACAATGAGCAGTTCTTC. Its translation is CASGRTDSSYNEQFF.

This clone showed up just a few times. The chain has TRBV7-2 and TRBJ1-2; D is ambiguous. Per germline, CDR1 SGHTA and CDR2 FQGNSA. The CDR3 totals 13 residues. The V and J ends lost 2 bases and 3 bases respectively, with 7 bases between them. The CDR3 DNA sequence: TGTGCCAGCAGCTTATACAGTTACTATGGCTACACCTTC. It translates to CASSLYSYYGYTF.

The chain links TRBV7-2 to TRBJ2-3; a weak D match, TRBD1 (6 bases). CDR3 size: 16 residues. Germline V gene lookup returns CDR1 SGHTA and CDR2 FQGNSA. Trimming took 6 bases from V and 4 from J, leaving 20 bases between them. The CDR3, as DNA: TGTGCCAGCAGGGGACCAGGGGCCCCTAACCCAGATACGCAGTATTTT. This sequence encodes CASRGPGAPNPDTQYF.

The chain recombines TRBV4-3 with TRBJ1-2; 9 nucleotides line up with TRBD1. This CDR3 region has 16 residues. The junction had 6 bases not matched to a gene; V was cut back by 1 base and J by 3 bases. Germline CDR1 reads LGHNA; CDR2 reads YSLEER. The CDR3 sequence: CASSQGTGERDYGYTF. CDR3 nucleotides: TGCGCCAGCAGCCAAGGGACAGGGGAACGCGACTATGGCTACACCTTC.